This TCR beta chain was recorded in a study of tumor and adjacent non-tumor tissue in lung cancer. Study-level results: Tumor tissue had significantly higher TCR diversity than normal lung.

The template was RNA from unsorted bulk tissue. The library came from three nested PCR rounds adapted from ARM-PCR protocols. A single record per CDR3 protein comes from TCRdb applying MiXCR to the multiplex PCR reads. The sample shows tens of thousands of distinct CDR3 sequences, around 75% of them seen only once. On this clonotype: What it recognizes is unknown.

This CDR3 spans 15 amino acids. Germline V gene data show CDR1 as MNHEY and CDR2 as SVGAGI. V lost 6 bases to trimming and J lost 5 bases, with 17 bases between them. Sequencing input: lung tumor tissue. V and J are TRBV6-5 and TRBJ1-3; no definite D call. This TCR came from a woman between 45 and 60 years old with non-small cell lung cancer. The CDR3 DNA reads as TGTGCCAGCAGAGGCGACGGCCACGCTCGAAACACCATATATTTT. It encodes CASRGDGHARNTIYF.